This record looks at one T cell receptor beta chain sequence and its context. Generated by immunoSEQ multiplex PCR, the TCRdb table keeps only in-frame clones and is missing some. The sample lists roughly 30,000 clones, around nine tenths seen once, with 5.9% in the top ten. These data are taken from a study of blood T cell repertoires in COVID-19. The wider study: Sites across the United States, Italy and Spain contributed samples from acute and convalescent COVID-19.

V dropped 2 bases and J dropped 4; count of bases not matched to a gene: 8. This CDR3 is 18 amino acids long. CDR1 is SGHRS and CDR2 is YFSETQ in the germline V gene. The material sequenced was peripheral blood. The chain combines TRBV5-1 with TRBJ2-5; 16 nucleotides agree with TRBD2. This receptor was obtained from a human donor in a cohort sampled during active COVID-19. CDR3 coding DNA: TGCGCCAGCAGCTTCACCGGGACTAGCGGGGGGGCGGGAGAGACCCAGTACTTC. It specifies CASSFTGTSGGAGETQYF. The variable domain in full, with the rest retrieved from reference TRBV5-1 and TRBJ2-5, is KAGVTQTPRYLIKTRGQQVTLSCSPISGHRSVSWYQQTPGQGLQFLFEYFSETQRNKGNFPGRFSGRQFSNSRSEMNVSTLELGDSALYLCASSFTGTSGGAGETQYFGPGTRLLVL.